Shown below are 32 T cell receptor beta chains from a single sample sequenced in a study of response to subunit inactivated influenza vaccine. TCRdb reprocessed the RT-PCR reads with MiXCR, giving one entry per CDR3 protein. The repertoire holds some 550,000 distinct CDR3 sequences, with 20% to 25% as singletons. The same sample was also studied in work on T cells expressing NK-cell markers. Per that paper: Generation of TCR beta cDNA was performed by 5'RACE template switching incorporating UMIs.

This specimen was CD4+ T cells sorted from PBMCs, taken roughly 12 days after vaccination. The receptors shown here come from a man aged 50 or older who received an inactivated influenza vaccine.

This chain links TRBV6-1 with TRBJ1-6; D is possibly TRBD1 (6 bases). The CDR3 is 13 residues long. Looked up from germline, CDR1 is MNHNS and CDR2 is SASEGT. The germline V and J ends were trimmed by 3 bases and 10 bases, with 10 bases remaining between them. CDR3 DNA: TGTGCCAGCAGTGAGGACAGAAAATCACCCCTCCACTTT. Its protein product is CASSEDRKSPLHF.

This clonotype turned up a few times. The chain links TRBV9 to TRBJ1-1; D not certain. Germline assignment: CDR1 SGDLS and CDR2 YYNGEE. Between the trimmed V and J ends, which lost 2 bases and 1 base, there was a span of 12 bases. The CDR3 loop spans 15 amino acids. The CDR3 loop is CASSVSGRRNTEAFF. The CDR3 DNA reads as TGTGCCAGCAGCGTTTCCGGACGGAGGAACACTGAAGCTTTCTTT.

The V and J genes are TRBV19 and TRBJ1-5; weak D call: TRBD1 (6 bases). This CDR3 comprises 15 residues. Germline V gene lookup returns CDR1 LNHDA and CDR2 SQIVND (reference sequence). V gave up 3 bases and J gave up 6 bases, with 15 bases separating them. The DNA of the CDR3 is TGTGCCAGTAGTATGGCTGGGGGGCGCGGTCAGCCCCAGCATTTT. Translated, it gives CASSMAGGRGQPQHF.

This clonotype has just a few counts. CDR3 region: CASSLAQAPSTDTQYF. The CDR3 DNA reads as TGCGCCAGCAGCTTGGCCCAGGCACCCAGCACAGATACGCAGTATTTT. This chain joins TRBV5-1 and TRBJ2-3; no firm D call. Trimming took off 0 bases at V and 0 bases at J, with 11 bases between the two ends. The CDR3 is made up of 16 amino acids. From germline, CDR1 is SGHRS and CDR2 YFSETQ.

This clonotype was picked up a small number of times. The rearrangement uses TRBV12-3 or TRBV12-4 and TRBJ1-5; tentative D call: TRBD1 (5 bases). The CDR3 extends over 14 amino acids. The V gene lost 8 bases and the J gene lost 6 bases, with 17 bases spanning the gap. The CDR3 coding sequence is TGTGCCAGCCAAATGGGTGGGGCAAGTCAGCCCCAGCATTTT. Residues: CASQMGGASQPQHF.

This clonotype was seen a few times. J is TRBJ2-3 and V is TRBV19; TRBD2 might be the D (5 bases). Germline CDR1 reads LNHDA; CDR2 reads SQIVND (reference sequence). The CDR3 is 14 amino acids. Trimming removed 8 bases at V and 0 bases at J, with 12 bases between. The CDR3 region is CASGLSISTDTQYF. CDR3 in DNA: TGTGCCAGTGGACTTTCGATTAGCACAGATACGCAGTATTTT.

The CDR3: CASSLKQGTLADTQYF. In nucleotides, the CDR3 is TGTGCCAGCAGCTTGAAGCAGGGGACCCTCGCAGATACGCAGTATTTT. The rearrangement joins TRBV7-6 to TRBJ2-3; the D gene is possibly TRBD1 (6 bases). Germline assignment: CDR1 SGHVS and CDR2 FNYEAQ. Trimming shortened V by 3 bases and J by 4 bases, and 17 bases separated the two germline ends. The CDR3 covers 16 residues.

This clonotype came up a few times. The chain employs TRBV2 and TRBJ1-3; D ambiguous. This CDR3 has 14 amino acids. Trimming pared 7 bases from V and 4 bases from J, leaving 14 bases between. Germline V lookup: CDR1 SNHLY, CDR2 FYNNEI. The CDR3 loop is CASTRVEGGNTIYF. As DNA, the CDR3 is TGTGCCAGCACTAGGGTGGAAGGAGGAAACACCATATATTTT.

In regard to this clonotype: One end of the junction varies from germline; a read error may be responsible. The chain is built from TRBV7-2 and TRBJ2-1, with a weak D call TRBD2 (6 bases). In germline, CDR1 is SGHTA, CDR2 FQGNSA. The CDR3 runs 15 residues. The CDR3 DNA reads TGTGCCAGCAGCTTAGATTCGGGAGTGGTCAATGAGCAGATCTTC. Residues: CASSLDSGVVNEQIF.

This clonotype turned up a few times. The chain employs TRBV5-1 and TRBJ1-2; no clear D. V was clipped by 7 bases and J by 4 bases, with 14 bases between them. The CDR3 loop spans 13 amino acids. Germline V gives CDR1 SGHRS, CDR2 YFSETQ. CDR3 DNA sequence: TGCGCCAGCGGCACCGGGTCCATCTATGGCTACACCTTC. This translates into CASGTGSIYGYTF.

There are a few counts of this clonotype. The chain is built from TRBV10-3 and TRBJ2-7; the match to TRBD2 covers 11 bases. Germline values: CDR1 ENHRY, CDR2 SYGVKD. This CDR3 has 16 residues. V shed 6 bases, J shed 0 bases, and the junction held 7 bases outside the gene matches. As DNA, the CDR3 is TGTGCCATCAGATCAACTAGCGGGGGCGACTCCTACGAGCAGTACTTC. Its protein product is CAIRSTSGGDSYEQYF.

This clonotype has more than one count but fewer than ten. V gene TRBV10-3 combines with J gene TRBJ1-3; D possibly corresponds to TRBD1 (5 bases). The CDR3 has 15 residues. In germline, CDR1 is ENHRY, CDR2 SYGVKD. V lost 10 bases and J lost 0, with 16 bases in between. As DNA, the CDR3 is TGTGCCACGACAGACTCCCTGATCTCTGGAAACACCATATATTTT. It is translated as CATTDSLISGNTIYF.

A few counts support this clonotype. This rearrangement joins TRBV12-3 or TRBV12-4 to TRBJ2-5, with a possible D match to TRBD2 (5 bases). The CDR3 consists of 10 residues. The CDR3 is CASGGETQYF. CDR3 sequence (DNA): TGTGCGAGCGGTGGGGAGACCCAGTACTTC.

The chain links TRBV5-1 to TRBJ1-6, with D tentatively TRBD1 (5 bases). Trimming removed 0 bases at V and 9 bases at J, with 13 bases between. In germline, CDR1 is SGHRS, CDR2 YFSETQ. The length of the CDR3 is 15 residues. The CDR3: CASSLEGAKLSPLHF. For the CDR3, the DNA is TGCGCCAGCAGCTTGGAAGGGGCTAAGCTTTCACCCCTCCACTTT.

V usage is TRBV4-3 and J usage is TRBJ2-3, with TRBD2 matching over 7 bases. In germline, CDR1 is LGHNA, CDR2 YSLEER. The trim removed 0 bases at V and 0 bases at J, leaving 15 bases unmatched. The CDR3 contains 20 residues. The CDR3 loop reads CASSQDGPSGSGTSTDTQYF. CDR3 bases: TGCGCCAGCAGCCAAGATGGGCCTAGCGGCAGTGGAACTAGCACAGATACGCAGTATTTT.

This clonotype showed up just a few times. The V and J genes are TRBV20-1 and TRBJ1-3, with unresolved D. Per the germline V gene, CDR1 is DFQATT and CDR2 is SNEGSKA (reference sequence). The CDR3 is 14 residues long. Between the trimmed V and J ends, which lost 4 bases and 2 bases, there was a span of 12 bases. This chain's CDR3 is CSATFGSAGNTIYF. The CDR3, as DNA: TGCAGTGCTACCTTTGGTTCTGCTGGAAACACCATATATTTT.

The gene calls are TRBV19 and TRBJ1-1; D remains ambiguous. V was shortened by 8 bases and J by 5 bases, with 15 bases between the two germline ends. The length of the CDR3 is 13 residues. CDR1 and CDR2 from the germline V gene are LNHDA and SQIVND (reference sequence). The CDR3 DNA sequence: TGTGCCAGTTCGGCGCGAGTTCTTACTGAAGCTTTCTTT. Its translation: CASSARVLTEAFF. Using reference TRBV19 and TRBJ1-1 for the parts outside the CDR3, the full variable domain is DGGITQSPKYLFRKEGQNVTLSCEQNLNHDAMYWYRQDPGQGLRLIYYSQIVNDFQKGDIAEGYSVSREKKESFPLTVTSAQKNPTAFYLCASSARVLTEAFFGQGTRLTVV.

J is TRBJ1-1 and V is TRBV5-1; TRBD1 aligns across 10 bases. CDR1 SGHRS and CDR2 YFSETQ come from the germline V gene. The CDR3 is 16 residues long. Trimming removed 1 base from V and 4 bases from J; junction bases left unmatched: 7. CDR3 region: CASSLRTGGIGTEAFF. CDR3 DNA: TGCGCCAGCAGCTTGAGGACAGGGGGGATTGGCACTGAAGCTTTCTTT. The full variable domain, completed using reference TRBV5-1 and TRBJ1-1, is KAGVTQTPRYLIKTRGQQVTLSCSPISGHRSVSWYQQTPGQGLQFLFEYFSETQRNKGNFPGRFSGRQFSNSRSEMNVSTLELGDSALYLCASSLRTGGIGTEAFFGQGTRLTVV.

The V and J genes are TRBV3-1 and TRBJ2-5, with D possibly TRBD1 on 5 matching bases. V lost 5 bases and J 5 bases, leaving 15 bases between the germline ends. The germline gives CDR1 LGHDT, CDR2 YNNKEL (reference sequence). The CDR3 loop spans 14 amino acids. CDR3 region: CASSGRLKGETQYF. As DNA, the CDR3 is TGTGCCAGCAGCGGCCGCCTCAAGGGGGAGACCCAGTACTTC.

The V call is TRBV2, the J call TRBJ1-3, with a weak D call TRBD1 (5 bases). Germline V gene lookup returns CDR1 SNHLY and CDR2 FYNNEI. This CDR3 contains 13 residues. V was cut by 6 bases and J by 5 bases, with 11 bases left in between. The CDR3 coding sequence is TGTGCCAGCAGCGCGACAGAGCGAAACACCATATATTTT. It specifies CASSATERNTIYF.

In DNA form, the CDR3 reads TGTGCCAGCAGCTTGTGGCAGATGAACACTGAAGCTTTCTTT. Its translation: CASSLWQMNTEAFF. The chain is built from TRBV5-6 and TRBJ1-1; no clear D. Germline V gene sequence: CDR1 SGHDT, CDR2 YYEEEE. This CDR3 contains 14 residues. Trimming left V 1 base short and J 0 bases short, with 7 bases between.

The table lists this clonotype with many counts. J is TRBJ2-3 and V is TRBV20-1; 10 bases are a match to TRBD2. Germline CDR1 is DFQATT and CDR2 is SNEGSKA (reference sequence). This CDR3 has 12 residues. V was pared by 5 bases and J by 4 bases, with 0 bases of the junction left unmatched. The CDR3 DNA sequence: TGCAGTGCTGGGACTAGCGCAGATACGCAGTATTTT. This encodes CSAGTSADTQYF.

This clonotype occurred many times. J is TRBJ2-7 and V is TRBV29-1; tentatively, D is TRBD1 or TRBD2 (6 bases each). V was shortened by 3 bases and J by 5 bases, with 20 bases between the two germline ends. The germline V gene encodes CDR1 SQVTM and CDR2 ANQGSEA. This CDR3 has 15 residues. CDR3: CSVELAASRGHEQYF. CDR3 nucleotides: TGCAGCGTTGAGTTGGCCGCCTCCCGGGGGCACGAGCAGTACTTC.

This clonotype has a count of ten or more. The chain is built from TRBV6-2 or TRBV6-3 and TRBJ2-5; 14 bases fit TRBD2. V shed 5 bases and J 5 bases; nucleotides not matched to a gene: 7. The germline V gene has CDR1 MNHEY and CDR2 SVGEGT. The CDR3 loop spans 16 amino acids. CDR3 coding DNA: TGTGCCAGCAGTCCAGGACTAGCGGGAGGATGGGAGACCCAGTACTTC. It yields the protein CASSPGLAGGWETQYF.

This clonotype was observed at least ten times. V is TRBV29-1 and J is TRBJ2-1, with 9 bases identical to TRBD2. V trimming: 3 bases; J trimming: 6 bases; junction bases outside the gene matches: 12. Germline lookup yields CDR1 SQVTM and CDR2 ANQGSEA. CDR3 length: 16 residues. The CDR3 bases are TGCAGCGTTGATTTGGCGGGAGGGCCTTACGCCAATGAGCAGTTCTTC. Amino acids: CSVDLAGGPYANEQFF.

The chain combines TRBV6-2 or TRBV6-3 with TRBJ1-2, with 8 bases identical to TRBD1. The germline V gene has CDR1 MNHEY and CDR2 SVGEGT. V trimming: 6 bases; J trimming: 6 bases; junction bases outside the gene matches: 15. The CDR3 is 16 residues long. CDR3 nucleotides: TGTGCCAGCAGCTCATCTGACAGGGGTTGGAGGCATGGCTACACCTTC. Translating it yields CASSSSDRGWRHGYTF.

The chain uses TRBV7-2 and TRBJ2-5; TRBD2 aligns across 9 bases. The V segment lost 1 base and the J segment 5 bases; nucleotides outside the gene matches: 8. This CDR3 is built from 16 residues. Germline V gives CDR1 SGHTA, CDR2 FQGNSA. The CDR3 DNA reads TGTGCCAGCAGCTTAGTTTGGCGGGGGGGCCGGGAGACCCAGTACTTC. Translated: CASSLVWRGGRETQYF.

The V gene is TRBV15, the J gene TRBJ1-2, with D perhaps TRBD1 (6 bases). V lost 7 bases, J lost 8 bases, and 23 bases lay in between. CDR3 length equals 15 residues. Germline V gives CDR1 LNHNV, CDR2 YYDKDF (reference sequence). The CDR3 is CATTPHRVRMEGYTF. DNA for the CDR3: TGTGCCACCACCCCGCACAGGGTACGAATGGAAGGCTACACCTTC. Variable domain in full (rest from reference TRBV15 and TRBJ1-2): DAMVIQNPRYQVTQFGKPVTLSCSQTLNHNVMYWYQQKSSQAPKLLFHYYDKDFNNEADTPDNFQSRRPNTSFCFLDIRSPGLGDTAMYLCATTPHRVRMEGYTFGSGTRLTVV.

This clonotype was picked up a small number of times. The V and J genes are TRBV20-1 and TRBJ2-7, with D unclear. The CDR3 is made up of 14 amino acids. V lost 0 bases and J 2 bases, leaving 11 bases between the germline ends. The germline gives CDR1 DFQATT, CDR2 SNEGSKA (reference sequence). The CDR3 sequence is CSARDQFITYEQYF. In nucleotides, the CDR3 is TGCAGTGCTAGAGATCAGTTCATCACCTACGAGCAGTACTTC.

This clonotype was seen a few times. This chain uses TRBV29-1 with TRBJ2-6; D remains ambiguous. Looked up from germline, CDR1 is SQVTM and CDR2 is ANQGSEA. The CDR3 runs to 15 residues. V lost 4 bases to trimming and J lost 0 bases, with 10 bases between them. CDR3 DNA sequence: TGCAGCGTTGCGCACGGATCCTCTGGGGCCAACGTCCTGACTTTC. This translates into CSVAHGSSGANVLTF.

This clonotype was picked up many times. This chain joins TRBV29-1 and TRBJ1-2; tentative D call: TRBD1 (5 bases). The CDR3 runs 12 residues. Trimming took 6 bases from V and 4 from J, leaving 12 bases between them. Germline V gene sequence: CDR1 SQVTM, CDR2 ANQGSEA. The CDR3 protein is CSVTQGGYGYTF. DNA for the CDR3: TGCAGCGTGACCCAGGGAGGCTATGGCTACACCTTC.

The chain combines TRBV4-1 with TRBJ2-3; D remains ambiguous. V lost 4 bases to trimming and J lost 6 bases, with 14 bases between them. The germline V gene encodes CDR1 MGHRA and CDR2 YSYEKL. This CDR3 is built from 14 residues. This CDR3 reads CASSRLSEKDTQYF. In nucleotides, the CDR3 is TGCGCCAGCAGCCGCCTCAGCGAGAAGGATACGCAGTATTTT.